This record concerns one T cell receptor beta chain sequence. Only a few counts were recorded for this clonotype. It lacks a known antigen. Per-nucleotide qualities are absent, and no much larger clonotype sits a single base away. For CDR1 and CDR2, the germline V gene (reference sequence) lists MNHNY and SVGAGI. The V and J ends are trimmed by 4 bases and 8 bases, leaving 6 bases between them. The CDR3, cysteine through phenylalanine, is 11 amino acids long. Only the CDR3 DNA stays, 33 bases, in frame from base 1. The data belong to a study of blood T cells in healthy people across ages (dated by TCRdb to about 2015). Regarding the study in general: Template switching captured roughly one uniquely barcoded TCR beta cDNA molecule per two T cells in model experiments. To track age-related changes in TCR beta repertoire diversity, the study relied on deep sequencing normalized with unique cDNA molecular identifiers. The donors were split into four age groups: young (average about 16 years), middle-aged (around 37), aged (roughly 60) and long-lived (82). Using the same blood draw, the study looked at two additional independent replicas of 1 million unique cDNA reads for two donors, one aged 18 to 30 and the other aged 80 or older. Broader findings and caveats from the paper: Compared with the aged group, the long-lived group had more naive CD4+ T cells, fewer expanded clones and increased TCR diversity, suggesting age selection. Bulk unsorted PBMC profiling prevented conclusive comparison of naive and antigen-experienced compartments. Donor CMV infection status was unknown, potentially confounding age-related changes in expanded clonotypes. Total diversity estimates from one million sequenced T cells were considered lower bounds and underestimates. A strong correlation was found between observed TCR beta diversity and the percentage of naive T cells measured by flow cytometry. As age increased, observed TCR beta diversity per million T cells dropped in a roughly linear way, and a significant reduction was already evident by age about 40.

Libraries were prepared through 5' RACE. The instrument given in TCRdb is Illumina HiSeq 2500. A second PCR of about 7 to 12 cycles was performed with a sample-barcoded 5' primer and a J-beta primer mix. A unique molecular identifier was introduced onto each TCR beta cDNA molecule by a template-switch 5' adaptor carrying 12 random nucleotides. At least 2.5 million CDR3-containing paired-end reads were obtained from each sample. All of the RNA was converted into first-strand cDNA using the Mint cDNA synthesis kit, with a TRBC-specific oligonucleotide serving as the primer. Following uracil-DNA glycosylase treatment, a first 18-cycle PCR with universal primers M1SS and BC2_uni_R was performed on all cDNA. Per the original workflow: Normalization of each sample was performed by random selection of 1 million high-quality reads, each carrying a distinct molecular identifier. Reads sharing molecular identifiers were discarded rather than binned into consensus sequences. MiTCR, with a Q25 quality threshold and the strictest error-elimination algorithm, was used for CDR3 identification, clonotype clustering and error correction. Lower-bound total TCR beta diversity was estimated with a nonparametric unseen species model using Euler transformation. TCRdb reanalyzed the raw reads on its own, using fastp at Q25 for trimming and MiXCR for clone calling, and kept in-frame beta chains. Entries that share a CDR3 protein sequence are merged under the most common genes and DNA. The V and J calls were determined by TCRdb, not by the authors. This sample gives some 760,000 distinct CDR3 sequences in total; approximately 25% of them show up just once. The ten largest clones represent under 10% of the sample.

Donors were 30 to 45 systemically healthy Caucasian individuals from Russia aged roughly 6 to 90 years. Each donor gave roughly 11 milliliters of peripheral blood, drawn into EDTA-treated Vacutainer tubes. Ficoll-Paque density-gradient centrifugation was used to isolate PBMCs, with at least 6 million obtained per sample. Total RNA was extracted from PBMCs with Trizol reagent, with at least 5.5 micrograms obtained per sample. For every donor, flow cytometry on a PBMC aliquot measured the percentage of naive CD45RAhigh/CD27high T cells. In addition, the sample was reused for a study of T cells of mothers and their children. As the second publication notes: The donors were nine systemically healthy Caucasian individuals, made up of three mothers and their six children. cDNA synthesis consumed the entire amount of extracted RNA, loaded at approximately 1.6 ug RNA in each 15 ul reaction. Sample barcodes and 2-4 random nucleotides were added via the M1S primer in the second PCR. Each mother yielded over 8.5 million TCR beta CDR3 reads and each child roughly 3.1 million reads. Thymic selection shapes the output of TCR recombination in a similar way in related and unrelated pairs, and inherited differences have a minor effect. Normalized repertoire overlap in related mother-child pairs was always slightly higher than in unrelated mother-child pairs, but the difference was never significant. No persistent microchimeric T cell clones were found, with a detection sensitivity of approximately 94 clones per million clonotypes. Deep NGS was used in the study to compare the TCR beta repertoires of mothers and children and to look for features that separate related mother-child pairs from unrelated individuals. On average, the children were roughly 10 +/- 4 years old, while the mothers were 40 +/- 4 years old. After adapter ligation was performed with NEBNext reagents, the libraries were sequenced on an Illumina HiSeq 2000 with 100+100 nt paired-end reads. Mother and child libraries were prepared a month apart and sequenced in separate runs to prevent cross-contamination. Between roughly 450,000 and 2,000,000 distinct TCR beta clonotypes were identified per donor. Naive TCR beta clonotypes were estimated from low-frequency clonotypes matched to each donor's FACS-determined naive share, without sorting.

Sample: blood. The rearrangement combines TRBV6-6 with TRBJ2-1, with the D gene call left open. The TCR was taken from a boy aged 10-17 years in good health. CDR3 sequence: CASSSNYEQFF. The nucleotide sequence is given as TGTGCCAGCAGTTCTAACTATGAGCAGTTCTTC.